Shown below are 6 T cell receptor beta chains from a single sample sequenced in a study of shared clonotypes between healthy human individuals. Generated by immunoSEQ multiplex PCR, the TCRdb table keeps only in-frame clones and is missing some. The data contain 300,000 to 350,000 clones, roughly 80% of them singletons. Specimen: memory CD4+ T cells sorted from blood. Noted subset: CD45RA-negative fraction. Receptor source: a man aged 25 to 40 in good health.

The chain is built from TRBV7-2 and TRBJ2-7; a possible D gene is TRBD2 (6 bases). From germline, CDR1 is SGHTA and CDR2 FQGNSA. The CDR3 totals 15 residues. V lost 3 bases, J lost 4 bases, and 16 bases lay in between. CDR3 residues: CASSFPRLDRYEQYF. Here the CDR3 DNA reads TGTGCCAGCAGCTTCCCCCGACTAGATCGTTACGAGCAGTACTTC.

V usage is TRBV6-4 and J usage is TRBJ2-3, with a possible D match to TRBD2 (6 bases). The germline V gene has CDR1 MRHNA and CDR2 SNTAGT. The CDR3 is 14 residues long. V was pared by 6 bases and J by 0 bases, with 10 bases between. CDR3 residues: CASREGTSTDTQYF. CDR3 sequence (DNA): TGTGCCAGCAGGGAGGGGACGAGCACAGATACGCAGTATTTT.

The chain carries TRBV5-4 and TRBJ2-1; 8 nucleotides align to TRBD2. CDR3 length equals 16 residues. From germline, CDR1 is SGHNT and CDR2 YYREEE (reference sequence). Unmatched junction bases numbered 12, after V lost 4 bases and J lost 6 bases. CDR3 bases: TGTGCCAGCAGCCCGTCGGCGGGAGGTAAGGCCAATGAGCAGTTCTTC. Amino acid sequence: CASSPSAGGKANEQFF.

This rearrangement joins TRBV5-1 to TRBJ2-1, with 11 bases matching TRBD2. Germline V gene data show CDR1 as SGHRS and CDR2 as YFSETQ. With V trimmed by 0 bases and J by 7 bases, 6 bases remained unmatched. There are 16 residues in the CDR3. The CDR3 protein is CASSLVGLAAMNEQFF. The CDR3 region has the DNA TGCGCCAGCAGCTTGGTGGGACTAGCGGCAATGAATGAGCAGTTCTTC.

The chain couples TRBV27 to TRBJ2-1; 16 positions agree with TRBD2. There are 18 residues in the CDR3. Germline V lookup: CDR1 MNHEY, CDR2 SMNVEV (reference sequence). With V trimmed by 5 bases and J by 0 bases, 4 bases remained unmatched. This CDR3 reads CASSPGTSGRASYNEQFF. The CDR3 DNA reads TGTGCCAGCAGTCCCGGGACTAGCGGGAGGGCCTCCTACAATGAGCAGTTCTTC.

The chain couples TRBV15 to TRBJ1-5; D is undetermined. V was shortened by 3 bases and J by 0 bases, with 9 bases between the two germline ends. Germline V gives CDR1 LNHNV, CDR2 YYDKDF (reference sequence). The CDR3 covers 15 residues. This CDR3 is CATSREGYSNQPQHF. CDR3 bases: TGTGCCACCAGCAGGGAGGGTTATAGCAATCAGCCCCAGCATTTT.